The rows below give T cell receptor beta chains drawn from one sample of a study of cytomegalovirus exposure and HLA in healthy donors. Clones were sequenced by immunoSEQ multiplex PCR, and TCRdb holds only the in-frame ones, with some missing. The sample shows approximately 150,000 clones, around 75% of them seen only once. Input material: PBMCs. These receptors all stem from a man between 18 and 35 years old in good health and CMV-seropositive. Both conserved end residues are part of each CDR3. A D gene is named only where the DNA matches it firmly. Rows may omit the clone size; those that give it use once, few, many or a size class.

J | D | size | V | DNA | CDR3
TRBJ2-3 | TRBD2 | . | TRBV6-4 | TGTGCCAGCAGTGTCGGTAGCGGGGACACAGATACGCAGTATTTT | CASSVGSGDTDTQYF
TRBJ1-1 | . | once | TRBV25-1 | TGTGCCAGTAGGGGGAACGTGAACACTGAAGCTTTCTTT | CASRGNVNTEAFF
TRBJ1-1 | TRBD1 | once | TRBV28 | TGTGCCAGCAGTTTCATCGACAGGGGCGTTGAAGCTTTCTTT | CASSFIDRGVEAFF
TRBJ1-1 | . | . | TRBV25-1 | TGTGCCAGCAGTGAATGGACAGAGACGGCGAACACTGAAGCTTTCTTT | CASSEWTETANTEAFF
TRBJ2-1 | . | . | TRBV2 | TGTGCCAGCAGTACAGGGAGGGGTGAGCAGTTCTTC | CASSTGRGEQFF
TRBJ1-1 | . | . | TRBV7-3 | TGTGCCAGCAGCCTAGGTCGGGAGAACACTGAAGCTTTCTTT | CASSLGRENTEAFF
TRBJ1-1 | . | . | TRBV28 | TGTGCCAGCAGCTCCTCGGGGGACGGGATGAACACTGAAGCTTTCTTT | CASSSSGDGMNTEAFF
TRBJ1-1 | . | . | TRBV27 | TGTGCCAGCAGTCCCGAGATAGCCTCAGGACTTGAAGCTTTCTTT | CASSPEIASGLEAFF
TRBJ2-1 | TRBD2 | . | TRBV7-9 | TGTGCCAGCAGCCCGGGACTAGCGGACAATGAGCAGTTCTTC | CASSPGLADNEQFF
TRBJ1-1 | . | . | TRBV18 | TGTGCCAGCTCACGATATCGAGACACTGAAGCTTTCTTT | CASSRYRDTEAFF
TRBJ2-2 | TRBD2 | once | TRBV2 | TGTGCCAGCAGTGAAACTGCGGGAGGCCTGTTCGCGAACACCGGGGAGCTGTTTTTT | CASSETAGGLFANTGELFF
TRBJ1-4 | . | . | TRBV6-1 | TGTGCCAGCAGGGAATGGGAGGGCTGGGGTGAAAAACTGTTTTTT | CASREWEGWGEKLFF
TRBJ2-3 | . | . | TRBV4-1 | TGCGCCAGCAGCCAAGAGGGGGACTGGACAGATACGCAGTATTTT | CASSQEGDWTDTQYF
TRBJ1-2 | . | . | TRBV6-1 | TGTGCCAGTTGGCGGGAAGCCTATGGCTACACCTTC | CASWREAYGYTF
TRBJ2-2 | . | . | TRBV10-3 | TGTGCCATCAGTCAAAGGGGGGGGGAGAGAAACACCGGGGAGCTGTTTTTT | CAISQRGGERNTGELFF